This TCR beta chain was sequenced in a study of cytomegalovirus exposure and HLA in healthy donors. General study findings and limits: The authors listed 150 to 200 TCR beta chains as cytomegalovirus-associated. Clonal expansion, a later analysis showed, was greater in HLA-associated TCR beta chains than in equally common others.

The PCR ran on 60 Vbeta and 13 Jbeta primers. Repertoires were generated with immunoSEQ multiplex PCR, while TCRdb's copy carries only in-frame clones and drops some. The data hold around 200,000 clones, with over 65% observed a single time. Points on this clone: Its antigen is still unknown.

Sequences were obtained from PBMCs. The sequence was obtained from a woman between 45 and 60 years old in good health and CMV-seropositive.

CDR3 loop: CASSSSEGSNQPQHF. The DNA of the CDR3 is TGTGCCAGCAGCTCAAGCGAGGGAAGCAATCAGCCCCAGCATTTT. J is TRBJ1-5 and V is TRBV7-9; no clear D gene. Germline assignment: CDR1 SEHNR and CDR2 FQNEAQ (reference sequence). V was pared by 4 bases and J by 1 base, with 11 bases between. There are 15 residues in the CDR3.